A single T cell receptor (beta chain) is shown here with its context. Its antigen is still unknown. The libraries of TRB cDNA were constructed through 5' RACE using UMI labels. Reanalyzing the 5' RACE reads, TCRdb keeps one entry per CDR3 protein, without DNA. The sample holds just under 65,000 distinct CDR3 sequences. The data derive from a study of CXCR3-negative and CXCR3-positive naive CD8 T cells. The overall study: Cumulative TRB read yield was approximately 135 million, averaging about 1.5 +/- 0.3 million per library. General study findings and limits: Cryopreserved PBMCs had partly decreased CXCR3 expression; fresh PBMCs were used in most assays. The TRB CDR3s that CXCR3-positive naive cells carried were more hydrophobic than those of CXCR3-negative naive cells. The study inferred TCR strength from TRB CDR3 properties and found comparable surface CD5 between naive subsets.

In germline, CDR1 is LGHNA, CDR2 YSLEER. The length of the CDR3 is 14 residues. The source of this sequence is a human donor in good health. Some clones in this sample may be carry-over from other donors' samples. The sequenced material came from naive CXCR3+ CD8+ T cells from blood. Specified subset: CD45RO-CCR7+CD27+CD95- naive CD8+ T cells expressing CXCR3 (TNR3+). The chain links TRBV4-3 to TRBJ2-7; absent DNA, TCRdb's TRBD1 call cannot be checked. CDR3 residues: CASSQEIQGYEQYF.